This T cell receptor (beta chain) comes out of a study of blood T cell repertoires in COVID-19. Germline V gives CDR1 SNHLY, CDR2 FYNNEI. V was clipped by 9 bases and J by 1 base; unmatched bases: 11. This CDR3 contains 15 residues. Here immunoSEQ multiplex PCR was the method, and the copy in TCRdb shows in-frame clones only, minus some. The table lists around 58,000 clones, about 88% of them singletons. This clone was recorded once. This sequence originates from a human donor in a cohort sampled during active COVID-19. The genes are TRBV2 and TRBJ2-7; TRBD1 matches 8 bases. The sequencing input was peripheral blood. CDR3: CASGVPGQASYEQYF. The CDR3 DNA sequence: TGTGCCAGTGGGGTGCCGGGACAGGCGTCCTACGAGCAGTACTTC.